This TCR beta chain comes out of a study of blood T cell repertoires in COVID-19. Study-level information: T cells, B-cell-depleted T cells, or PBMCs supplied cDNA or gDNA.

Libraries were prepared by immunoSEQ multiplex PCR; TCRdb keeps only in-frame clonotypes and omits some of them. Of approximately 200,000 clones in the sample, roughly 80% were seen once. The V gene's germline CDR1 is SQVTM and CDR2 ANQGSEA. After removal of 5 bases from V and 6 bases from J, the junction contained 10 bases not matched to a gene. CDR3 size: 14 residues. Cohort 3 recovered donors had two negative PCRs, clearance, or symptom resolution. This TCR derives from a man aged 55 to 69 who had recovered from COVID-19. The chain is built from TRBV29-1 and TRBJ1-2, with 9 bases fitting TRBD1. Sequenced sample: PBMCs or T cells enriched from blood (not recorded which). The CDR3 DNA reads TGCAGCGTTCAGGGGACAGGGTTAATCGATGGCTACACCTTC. Its protein is CSVQGTGLIDGYTF.